The clone carrying this T cell receptor (beta chain) was detected once. Antigen unknown. Trimming shortened V by 7 bases and J by 6 bases, and 16 bases separated the two germline ends. The CDR3 loop spans 14 amino acids. From germline, CDR1 is SGHAT and CDR2 FQNNGV. Donors were nominally healthy when sampled, though unrecorded immune exposures were likely. The sample belongs to a study of cytomegalovirus exposure and HLA in healthy donors. Whole-study findings and limits: In all likelihood, a cluster of highly shared sequence variants was a sequencing artifact. For TCR beta chains, V- and J-gene trimming was later linked to a missense DCLRE1C variant. On later analysis, the bulk of CMV-associated TCR beta chains appeared to be HLA-restricted.

Both 60 Vbeta primers and 13 Jbeta primers went into the PCR. The method was immunoSEQ multiplex PCR; TCRdb's version includes in-frame clones alone and lacks a portion of them. The sample has approximately 100,000 clones; around 77% are singletons. The sequenced sample consisted of PBMCs. The rearrangement joins TRBV11-2 to TRBJ2-1, with TRBD2 as a possible D gene (6 bases). The source is a middle-aged man in good health and CMV-seropositive. The CDR3 sequence is CASTRGGLGNEQFF. The CDR3 nucleotides are TGTGCCAGCACCCGAGGAGGGCTTGGCAATGAGCAGTTCTTC.